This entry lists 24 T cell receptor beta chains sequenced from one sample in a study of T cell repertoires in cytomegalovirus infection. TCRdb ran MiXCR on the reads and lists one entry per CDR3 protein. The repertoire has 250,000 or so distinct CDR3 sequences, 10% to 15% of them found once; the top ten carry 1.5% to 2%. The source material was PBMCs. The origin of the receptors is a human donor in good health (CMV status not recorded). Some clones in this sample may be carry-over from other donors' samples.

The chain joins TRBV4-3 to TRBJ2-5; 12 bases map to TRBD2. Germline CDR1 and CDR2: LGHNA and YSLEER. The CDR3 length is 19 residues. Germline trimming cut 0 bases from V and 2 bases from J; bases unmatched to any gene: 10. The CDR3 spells CASSQEVALAGGRQETQYF. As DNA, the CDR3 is TGCGCCAGCAGCCAAGAAGTGGCGCTAGCGGGAGGGCGACAAGAGACCCAGTACTTC.

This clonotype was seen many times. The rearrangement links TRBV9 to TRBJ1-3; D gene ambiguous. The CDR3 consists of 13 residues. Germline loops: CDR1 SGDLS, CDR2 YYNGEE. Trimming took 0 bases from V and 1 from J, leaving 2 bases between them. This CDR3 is CASSVGSGNTIYF. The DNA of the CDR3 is TGTGCCAGCAGCGTAGGATCTGGAAACACCATATATTTT.

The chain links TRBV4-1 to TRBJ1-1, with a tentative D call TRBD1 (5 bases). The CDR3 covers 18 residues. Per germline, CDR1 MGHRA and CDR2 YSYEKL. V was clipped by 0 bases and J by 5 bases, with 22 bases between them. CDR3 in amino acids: CASSQDETGPGRSTEAFF. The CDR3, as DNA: TGCGCCAGCAGCCAAGATGAGACGGGACCAGGGAGGTCGACTGAAGCTTTCTTT.

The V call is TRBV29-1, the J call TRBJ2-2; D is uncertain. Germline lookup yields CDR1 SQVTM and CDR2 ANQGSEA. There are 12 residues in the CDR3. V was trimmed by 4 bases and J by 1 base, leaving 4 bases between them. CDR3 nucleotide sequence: TGCAGCGTTGCCGAGAACACCGGGGAGCTGTTTTTT. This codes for CSVAENTGELFF.

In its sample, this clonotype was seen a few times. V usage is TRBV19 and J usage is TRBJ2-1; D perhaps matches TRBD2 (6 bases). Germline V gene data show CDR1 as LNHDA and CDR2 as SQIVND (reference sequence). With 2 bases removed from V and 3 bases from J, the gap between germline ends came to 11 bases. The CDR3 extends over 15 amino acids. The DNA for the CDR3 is TGTGCCAGTAGTATAATAGCGGAGTTCTACAATGAGCAGTTCTTC. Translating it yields CASSIIAEFYNEQFF.

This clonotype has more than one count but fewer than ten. The CDR3 bases are TGTGCCAGCAGCTTTCGACTGGCGGGAGGACTCACAGATACGCAGTATTTT. This gives the protein CASSFRLAGGLTDTQYF. The rearrangement uses TRBV7-3 and TRBJ2-3; TRBD2 aligns across 8 bases. The CDR3 consists of 17 residues. Germline CDR1 is SGHTA and CDR2 is FQGTGA. The trim removed 3 bases at V and 2 bases at J, leaving 10 bases unmatched.

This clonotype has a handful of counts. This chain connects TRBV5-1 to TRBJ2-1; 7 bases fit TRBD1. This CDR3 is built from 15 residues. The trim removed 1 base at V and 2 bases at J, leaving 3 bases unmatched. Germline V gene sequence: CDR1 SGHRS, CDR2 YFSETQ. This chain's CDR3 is CASSLRQGAYNEQFF. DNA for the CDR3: TGCGCCAGCAGCTTGCGACAGGGCGCCTACAATGAGCAGTTCTTC.

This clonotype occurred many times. CDR3 coding DNA: TGTGCCAGCAGCTTAGCGGCCAATCCGACTTTC. This encodes CASSLAANPTF. The chain links TRBV7-2 to TRBJ2-6; D unresolved. The CDR3 loop spans 11 amino acids. CDR1 and CDR2 (germline): SGHTA, FQGNSA. Trimming left V 0 bases short and J 18 bases short, with 9 bases between.

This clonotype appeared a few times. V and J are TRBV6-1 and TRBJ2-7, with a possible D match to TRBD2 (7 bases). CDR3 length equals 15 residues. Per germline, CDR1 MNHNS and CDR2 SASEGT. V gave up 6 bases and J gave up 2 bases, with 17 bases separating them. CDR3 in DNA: TGTGCCAGCAGCCGGGGGCGGGAGTGGACCTACGAGCAGTACTTC. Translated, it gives CASSRGREWTYEQYF.

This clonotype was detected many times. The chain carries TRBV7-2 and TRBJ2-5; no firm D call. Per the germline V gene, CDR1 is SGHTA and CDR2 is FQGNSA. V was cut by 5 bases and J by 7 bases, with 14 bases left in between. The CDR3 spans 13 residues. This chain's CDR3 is CASSPDKTGTQYF. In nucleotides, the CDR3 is TGTGCCAGCAGCCCAGACAAGACGGGGACCCAGTACTTC.

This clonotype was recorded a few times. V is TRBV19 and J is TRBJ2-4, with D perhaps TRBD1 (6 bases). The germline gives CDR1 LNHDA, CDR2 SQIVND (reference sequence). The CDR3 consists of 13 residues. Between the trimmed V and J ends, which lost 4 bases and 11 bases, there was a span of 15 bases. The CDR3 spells CASSTGTTEFQYF. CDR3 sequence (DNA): TGTGCCAGTAGTACCGGGACAACGGAGTTTCAGTACTTC.

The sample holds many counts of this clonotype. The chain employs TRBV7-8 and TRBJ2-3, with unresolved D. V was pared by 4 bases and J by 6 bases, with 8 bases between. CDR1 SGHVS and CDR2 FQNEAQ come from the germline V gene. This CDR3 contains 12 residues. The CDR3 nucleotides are TGTGCCAGCAGCTCTTTAAGGGATACGCAGTATTTT. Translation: CASSSLRDTQYF.

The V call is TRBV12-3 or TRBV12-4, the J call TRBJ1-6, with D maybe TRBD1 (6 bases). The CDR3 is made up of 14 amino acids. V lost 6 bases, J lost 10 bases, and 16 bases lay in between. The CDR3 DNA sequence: TGTGCCAGCAGCTCAGGGGCTCCAGGATCACCCCTCCACTTT. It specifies CASSSGAPGSPLHF.

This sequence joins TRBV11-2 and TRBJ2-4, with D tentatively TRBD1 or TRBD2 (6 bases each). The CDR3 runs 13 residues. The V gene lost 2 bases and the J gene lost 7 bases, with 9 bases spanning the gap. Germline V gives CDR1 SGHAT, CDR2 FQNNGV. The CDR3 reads CASSLTGRNIQYF. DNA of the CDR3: TGTGCCAGCAGCTTAACAGGGAGGAACATTCAGTACTTC. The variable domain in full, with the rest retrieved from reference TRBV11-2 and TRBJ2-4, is EAGVAQSPRYKIIEKRQSVAFWCNPISGHATLYWYQQILGQGPKLLIQFQNNGVVDDSQLPKDRFSAERLKGVDSTLKIQPAKLEDSAVYLCASSLTGRNIQYFGAGTRLSVL.

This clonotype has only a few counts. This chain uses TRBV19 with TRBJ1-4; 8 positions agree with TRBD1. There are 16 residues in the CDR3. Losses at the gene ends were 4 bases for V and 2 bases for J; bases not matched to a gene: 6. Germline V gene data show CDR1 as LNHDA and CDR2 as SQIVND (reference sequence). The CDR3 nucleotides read TGTGCCAGTAGTACCGGGACAGGAGCTACTAATGAAAAACTGTTTTTT. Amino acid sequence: CASSTGTGATNEKLFF. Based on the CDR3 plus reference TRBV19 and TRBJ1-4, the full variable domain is DGGITQSPKYLFRKEGQNVTLSCEQNLNHDAMYWYRQDPGQGLRLIYYSQIVNDFQKGDIAEGYSVSREKKESFPLTVTSAQKNPTAFYLCASSTGTGATNEKLFFGSGTQLSVL.

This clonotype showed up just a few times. The CDR3 protein is CASTLTGSETQYF. CDR3 sequence (DNA): TGTGCCAGCACCCTGACAGGGTCGGAGACCCAGTACTTC. This sequence joins TRBV2 and TRBJ2-5; TRBD1 matches 7 bases. The CDR3 extends over 13 amino acids. V dropped 7 bases and J dropped 5; count of bases not matched to a gene: 7. Germline-derived CDR1 and CDR2 are SNHLY and FYNNEI.

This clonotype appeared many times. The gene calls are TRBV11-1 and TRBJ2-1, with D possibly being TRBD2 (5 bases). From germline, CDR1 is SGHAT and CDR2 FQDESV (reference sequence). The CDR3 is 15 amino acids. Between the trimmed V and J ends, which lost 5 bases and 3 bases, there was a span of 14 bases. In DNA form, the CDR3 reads TGTGCCAGCAGCACAAACCGGGGTGGCTACAATGAGCAGTTCTTC. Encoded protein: CASSTNRGGYNEQFF.

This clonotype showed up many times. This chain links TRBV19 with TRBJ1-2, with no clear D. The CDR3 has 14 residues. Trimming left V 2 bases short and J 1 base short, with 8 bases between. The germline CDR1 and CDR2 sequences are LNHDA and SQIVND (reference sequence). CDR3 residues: CASSISSNNYGYTF. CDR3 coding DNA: TGTGCCAGTAGTATAAGCAGTAATAACTATGGCTACACCTTC.

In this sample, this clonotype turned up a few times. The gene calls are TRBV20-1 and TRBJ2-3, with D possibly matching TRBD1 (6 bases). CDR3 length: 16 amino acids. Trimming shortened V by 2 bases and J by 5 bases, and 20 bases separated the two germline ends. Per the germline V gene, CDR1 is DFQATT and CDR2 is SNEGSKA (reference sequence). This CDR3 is CSARPLGRGAGDTQYF. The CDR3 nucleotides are TGCAGTGCTAGACCCCTCGGCAGGGGCGCGGGAGATACGCAGTATTTT.

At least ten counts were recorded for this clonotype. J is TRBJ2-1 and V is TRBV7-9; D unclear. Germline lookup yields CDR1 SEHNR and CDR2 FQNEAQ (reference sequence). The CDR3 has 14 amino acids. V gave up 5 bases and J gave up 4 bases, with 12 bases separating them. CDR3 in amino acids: CASSPMVDYNEQFF. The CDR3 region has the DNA TGTGCCAGCAGCCCCATGGTCGATTACAATGAGCAGTTCTTC. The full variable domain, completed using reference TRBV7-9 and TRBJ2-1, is DTGVSQNPRHKITKRGQNVTFRCDPISEHNRLYWYRQTLGQGPEFLTYFQNEAQLEKSRLLSDRFSAERPKGSFSTLEIQRTEQGDSAMYLCASSPMVDYNEQFFGPGTRLTVL.

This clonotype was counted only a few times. The CDR3 sequence is CASSQAKSATQYF. The CDR3 nucleotides read TGTGCCAGCAGCCAGGCGAAATCGGCTACGCAGTATTTT. The chain employs TRBV14 and TRBJ2-3; D is undetermined. Deletions cut 3 bases from V and 8 bases from J, with 12 bases between. CDR1 SGHDN and CDR2 FVKESK come from the germline V gene. This CDR3 comprises 13 residues.

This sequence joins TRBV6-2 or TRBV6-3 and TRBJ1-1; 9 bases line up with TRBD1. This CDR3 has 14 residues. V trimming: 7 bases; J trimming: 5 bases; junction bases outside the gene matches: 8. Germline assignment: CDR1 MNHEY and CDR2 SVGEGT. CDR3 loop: CASIRQGGGTEAFF. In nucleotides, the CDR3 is TGTGCCAGCATTCGACAGGGGGGGGGGACTGAAGCTTTCTTT.

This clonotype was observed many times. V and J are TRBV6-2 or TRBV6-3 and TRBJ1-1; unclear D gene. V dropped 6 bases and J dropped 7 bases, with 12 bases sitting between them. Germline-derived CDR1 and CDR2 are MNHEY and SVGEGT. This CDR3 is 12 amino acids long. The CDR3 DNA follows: TGTGCCAGCAGCCACGTCTTAGGTGAAGCTTTCTTT. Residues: CASSHVLGEAFF.

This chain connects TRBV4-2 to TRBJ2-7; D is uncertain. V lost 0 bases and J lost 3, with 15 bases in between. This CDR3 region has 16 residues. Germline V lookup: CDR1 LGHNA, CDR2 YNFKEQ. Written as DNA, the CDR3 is TGTGCCAGCAGCCAAGAAGACGGCCAACGGATCTACGAGCAGTACTTC. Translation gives CASSQEDGQRIYEQYF.